The 25 T cell receptor beta chains below come from one sample, sequenced in a study of Graves' ophthalmopathy and Graves' hyperthyroidism. RNA transcripts yielded amplified TCR beta CDR3 regions. Second-round multiplex PCR followed a first-round RT-PCR using HTBI primers. One entry per CDR3 protein, called by TCRdb with MiXCR from the multiplex PCR reads. There are about 380,000 distinct CDR3 sequences in the sample; approximately 15% occur only once, and about 7% lies in the top ten. The sample consisted of peripheral blood. The origin of the receptors is a woman between 18 and 29 years old with stable Graves' hyperthyroidism.

With regard to this clonotype: One base away lies a much larger clone, so this may be a sequencing read error. The genes are TRBV19 and TRBJ1-5; a weak D match, TRBD1 (5 bases). In germline, CDR1 is LNHDA, CDR2 SQIVND (reference sequence). The CDR3 has 15 amino acids. CDR3 amino acids: CATRRTIYSTQPQHF. The DNA for the CDR3 is TGTGCCACCAGGAGGACAATTTATAGCACTCAGCCCCAGCATTTT.

This clonotype has a count of ten or more. The J gene is TRBJ2-2, the V gene TRBV7-3, with 8 bases fitting TRBD2. CDR3 length: 16 amino acids. The germline CDR1 and CDR2 sequences are SGHTA and FQGTGA. The ends lost 5 bases at V and 4 bases at J; junction bases unmatched: 9. The CDR3 DNA is TGTGCCAGCAGCCGGCCGGGGGGGCTCGCCACCGGGGAGCTGTTTTTT. This codes for CASSRPGGLATGELFF.

In this sample, this clonotype turned up many times. The chain recombines TRBV11-2 with TRBJ1-5; D may be TRBD1 (6 bases). CDR1 and CDR2 from the germline V gene are SGHAT and FQNNGV. The CDR3 totals 16 residues. Trimming cost V 1 base and J 6 bases, with 16 bases left between them. The CDR3 coding sequence is TGTGCCAGCAGCTTAGGCGGGGGTCAGGGGACTCAGCCCCAGCATTTT. The encoded protein is CASSLGGGQGTQPQHF. Drawing the rest from reference TRBV11-2 and TRBJ1-5, the complete variable domain is EAGVAQSPRYKIIEKRQSVAFWCNPISGHATLYWYQQILGQGPKLLIQFQNNGVVDDSQLPKDRFSAERLKGVDSTLKIQPAKLEDSAVYLCASSLGGGQGTQPQHFGDGTRLSIL.

This clonotype appeared many times. The chain joins TRBV27 to TRBJ1-1; no clear D gene. Germline-derived CDR1 and CDR2 are MNHEY and SMNVEV (reference sequence). The CDR3 spans 13 residues. The V and J ends lost 3 bases and 0 bases respectively, with 5 bases between them. Here the CDR3 DNA reads TGTGCCAGCAGTTTTTGGTTGAACACTGAAGCTTTCTTT. Translated, it gives CASSFWLNTEAFF.

V gene TRBV6-5 combines with J gene TRBJ2-5; a possible D gene is TRBD2 (6 bases). The CDR3 runs to 16 residues. Germline CDR1 MNHEY, CDR2 SVGAGI. V was trimmed by 0 bases and J by 2 bases, leaving 13 bases between them. In DNA, the CDR3 is TGTGCCAGCAGTTACTCGGGTCTAGCGAGTCAAGAGACCCAGTACTTC. Amino acids: CASSYSGLASQETQYF.

This clonotype appeared a few times. This chain connects TRBV11-2 to TRBJ2-2; 9 bases are a match to TRBD1. Germline V gene sequence: CDR1 SGHAT, CDR2 FQNNGV. Unmatched junction bases numbered 9, after V lost 5 bases and J lost 5 bases. The CDR3 is 16 residues long. The CDR3 bases are TGTGCCAGCAGCCACCACTGGGACAGGGAGACCGGGGAGCTGTTTTTT. The encoded protein is CASSHHWDRETGELFF. The complete variable domain, with remaining parts taken from reference TRBV11-2 and TRBJ2-2, reads EAGVAQSPRYKIIEKRQSVAFWCNPISGHATLYWYQQILGQGPKLLIQFQNNGVVDDSQLPKDRFSAERLKGVDSTLKIQPAKLEDSAVYLCASSHHWDRETGELFFGEGSRLTVL.

This clonotype was counted at least ten times. J is TRBJ1-2 and V is TRBV18; D is ambiguous. V was trimmed by 1 base and J by 8 bases, leaving 17 bases between them. CDR1 is KGHSH and CDR2 is LQKENI in the germline V gene. This CDR3 has 15 residues. This chain's CDR3 is CASSPLTGSEGGYTF. DNA for the CDR3: TGTGCCAGCTCACCACTGACCGGGAGCGAAGGGGGCTACACCTTC.

This clonotype has a count of ten or more. Without the conserved terminal phenylalanine or tryptophan, this CDR3 likely stems from a read error. This rearrangement joins TRBV5-1 to TRBJ1-1; unclear D gene. The ends were cut back, 0 bases at V and 4 bases at J, with 13 bases in the middle. The germline CDR1 and CDR2 sequences are SGHRS and YFSETQ. This CDR3 has 15 residues. CDR3: CASSLVSGRGTEAFL. Here the CDR3 DNA reads TGCGCCAGCAGCTTGGTATCGGGGAGAGGCACTGAAGCTTTCCTT.

The chain uses TRBV6-2 or TRBV6-3 and TRBJ1-5; D is unresolved. This CDR3 contains 15 residues. Trimming pared 2 bases from V and 0 bases from J, leaving 8 bases between. In germline, CDR1 is MNHEY, CDR2 SVGEGT. CDR3 residues: CASSYRRNSNQPQHF. In DNA, the CDR3 is TGTGCCAGCAGTTACAGACGGAATAGCAATCAGCCCCAGCATTTT.

Comments on this clonotype: Given a much more abundant clone one base away, this may be a read error. This sequence joins TRBV12-3 or TRBV12-4 and TRBJ1-3, with D perhaps TRBD1 (5 bases). The CDR3 consists of 17 residues. The DNA for the CDR3 is TGTGCCAGCAGCCAACTACCGGGACGCACCTCTGGAAACACCCTATATTTT. As protein: CASSQLPGRTSGNTLYF.

A note on this clonotype: A much larger clone is a single base away; this may be a read error. The chain uses TRBV12-3 or TRBV12-4 and TRBJ1-3, with D unclear. V shed 6 bases and J shed 0 bases, with 12 bases lying between them. The CDR3 contains 15 residues. CDR3 sequence reads: CASSQDASSGNTIYF. The DNA for the CDR3 is TGTGCCAGCAGCCAGGACGCGAGCTCTGGAAACACCATATATTTT.

This clonotype has ten or more counts. One base away lies a much larger clone, so this may be a sequencing read error. The chain employs TRBV2 and TRBJ2-7; D may correspond to TRBD1 or TRBD2 (5 bases each). The CDR3 spans 12 residues. With 6 bases removed from V and 3 bases from J, the gap between germline ends came to 9 bases. Germline values: CDR1 SNHLY, CDR2 FYNNEI. The DNA for the CDR3 is TGTGCCAGCAGGGGACGGGTCTACGAGCAGTACTTC. Amino acids: CASRGRVYEQYF. Full variable domain (rest looked up from reference TRBV2 and TRBJ2-7): EPEVTQTPSHQVTQMGQEVILRCVPISNHLYFYWYRQILGQKVEFLVSFYNNEISEKSEIFDDQFSVERPDGSNFTLKIRSTKLEDSAMYFCASRGRVYEQYFGPGTRLTVT.

The chain links TRBV19 to TRBJ2-7, with D maybe TRBD1 (6 bases). V was clipped by 1 base and J by 2 bases, with 18 bases between them. The CDR3 is 17 residues long. CDR1 is LNHDA, CDR2 SQIVND, per germline (reference sequence). Here the CDR3 DNA reads TGTGCCAGTAGTATAGCCCCGTTCACAGGGTTTCCCTACGAGCAGTACTTC. Translation gives CASSIAPFTGFPYEQYF.

The V and J genes are TRBV15 and TRBJ2-6; 8 nucleotides agree with TRBD1. The germline V gene has CDR1 LNHNV and CDR2 YYDKDF (reference sequence). The J segment lost 0 bases and the V segment lost 3 bases, leaving 7 bases of the junction unmatched. The CDR3 runs 18 residues. The CDR3 region is CATSSPPTGVSGANVLTF. DNA of the CDR3: TGTGCCACCAGCAGTCCCCCGACAGGGGTCTCTGGGGCCAACGTCCTGACTTTC.

This clonotype was detected many times. This chain joins TRBV12-3 or TRBV12-4 and TRBJ1-2; maybe TRBD1 (5 bases). Deletions cut 5 bases from V and 4 bases from J, with 14 bases between. This CDR3 spans 14 amino acids. CDR3 loop: CASSLSGGFYGYTF. The CDR3 coding sequence is TGTGCCAGCAGTCTAAGTGGGGGATTCTATGGCTACACCTTC.

This clonotype was seen a few times. V gene TRBV20-1 combines with J gene TRBJ2-7; 9 nucleotides agree with TRBD1. Germline trimming cut 6 bases from V and 6 bases from J; bases unmatched to any gene: 9. The germline CDR1 and CDR2 sequences are DFQATT and SNEGSKA (reference sequence). CDR3 length equals 13 residues. The CDR3 here is CSALTGGGSEQYF. The DNA for the CDR3 is TGCAGTGCCTTAACAGGGGGCGGGTCCGAGCAGTACTTC.

The chain couples TRBV14 to TRBJ1-1; TRBD1 matches 8 bases. J gave up 4 bases and V 8 bases, and 3 bases lay outside the gene matches. Germline V CDR1 and CDR2: SGHDN, FVKESK. The CDR3 is 12 amino acids. This CDR3 reads CASGTGGTEAFF. The CDR3 DNA follows: TGTGCCAGCGGAACAGGGGGCACTGAAGCTTTCTTT.

This clonotype was recorded many times. J is TRBJ1-3 and V is TRBV6-6, with TRBD1 identical over 7 bases. The CDR3 extends over 13 amino acids. Unmatched junction bases numbered 3, after V lost 6 bases and J lost 4 bases. CDR1 and CDR2 (germline): MNHNY, SVGAGI (reference sequence). The CDR3 nucleotides are TGTGCCAGCAGATTGACAGGGGGAAACACCATATATTTT. This translates into CASRLTGGNTIYF.

This clonotype was observed many times. The chain combines TRBV6-5 with TRBJ1-3; no clear D. The CDR3 has 15 residues. V lost 2 bases, J lost 2 bases, and 10 bases lay in between. Germline CDR1 is MNHEY and CDR2 is SVGAGI. CDR3 in DNA: TGTGCCAGCAGTTACCCCCGAGGACCTGGAAACACCATATATTTT. Protein product: CASSYPRGPGNTIYF.

Only a few counts were recorded for this clonotype. The rearrangement joins TRBV4-3 to TRBJ2-7, with D possibly TRBD2 on 6 matching bases. Germline CDR1 is LGHNA and CDR2 is YSLEER. The CDR3 has 14 residues. The V end lost 1 base, the J end lost 6 bases, and 13 bases lay between the germline ends. CDR3 DNA sequence: TGCGCCAGCAGCCAAGTCTCGGGGAGGCGCGAGCAGTACTTC. It is translated as CASSQVSGRREQYF.

This clonotype showed up many times. V usage is TRBV12-3 or TRBV12-4 and J usage is TRBJ2-7; TRBD1 agrees at 7 bases. The CDR3 is made up of 14 amino acids. Trimming cost V 3 bases and J 3 bases; bases outside gene matches: 5. The CDR3 region has the DNA TGTGCCAGCAGTTTCGACAGGGTATACTACGAGCAGTACTTC. Amino acid sequence: CASSFDRVYYEQYF.

At least ten counts were recorded for this clonotype. The J gene is TRBJ1-1, the V gene TRBV9, with D uncertain. V lost 4 bases to trimming and J lost 4 bases, with 20 bases between them. CDR1 and CDR2 from the germline V gene are SGDLS and YYNGEE. This CDR3 contains 16 residues. CDR3 sequence (DNA): TGTGCCAGCAGCCATATCTTTTCAGGCAGTGGCACTGAAGCTTTCTTT. Protein: CASSHIFSGSGTEAFF.

This sequence joins TRBV6-1 and TRBJ2-2, with D possibly being TRBD1 (6 bases). CDR1 is MNHNS, CDR2 SASEGT, per germline. With 0 bases removed from V and 6 bases from J, the gap between germline ends came to 11 bases. The CDR3 spans 15 residues. CDR3 amino acids: CASSEAEAGAGELFF. CDR3 nucleotide sequence: TGTGCCAGCAGTGAAGCTGAGGCAGGGGCCGGGGAGCTGTTTTTT.

This clonotype turned up a few times. An end of the junction does not agree with germline; a read error may underlie this. The rearrangement joins TRBV20-1 to TRBJ1-6; TRBD1 aligns across 8 bases. This CDR3 region has 16 residues. Germline CDR1 is DFQATT and CDR2 is SNEGSKA (reference sequence). The CDR3 sequence is CSAPTGEGPYNSHLHF. DNA for the CDR3: TGCAGTGCCCCGACAGGGGAAGGGCCCTATAATTCACACCTCCACTTT.

This clonotype has at least ten counts. This chain joins TRBV27 and TRBJ2-7, with a weak D call TRBD2 (5 bases). The germline V gene encodes CDR1 MNHEY and CDR2 SMNVEV (reference sequence). CDR3 length: 13 residues. Trimming left V 7 bases short and J 0 bases short, with 10 bases between. The CDR3 region has the DNA TGTGCCAGCACCCGAGGGTCCTCCTACGAGCAGTACTTC. Translated, it gives CASTRGSSYEQYF.